One and the same sample provided the 18 T cell receptor beta chains below, sequenced in a study of blood T cell repertoires in COVID-19. The protocol was immunoSEQ multiplex PCR, while the TCRdb copy is restricted to in-frame clones and leaves out a portion. Counted here are fewer than 500,000 clones, approximately 86% occurring once; the ten biggest clones make up about 0.75%. Sequencing was carried out using PBMCs or T cells enriched from blood (not recorded which). Receptors originate from a woman between 18 and 29 years old who had recovered from COVID-19.

The sample holds a few counts of this clone. This chain links TRBV2 with TRBJ1-5; D might be TRBD1 (5 bases). Trimming took 4 bases from V and 6 from J, leaving 16 bases between them. The length of the CDR3 is 15 residues. CDR1 and CDR2 from the germline V gene are SNHLY and FYNNEI. The chain's CDR3 is CASSGYILGGQPQHF. The CDR3 DNA reads as TGTGCCAGCAGTGGATACATCCTCGGGGGTCAGCCCCAGCATTTT. The full variable domain, with the rest looked up from reference TRBV2 and TRBJ1-5, is EPEVTQTPSHQVTQMGQEVILRCVPISNHLYFYWYRQILGQKVEFLVSFYNNEISEKSEIFDDQFSVERPDGSNFTLKIRSTKLEDSAMYFCASSGYILGGQPQHFGDGTRLSIL.

The chain recombines TRBV5-6 with TRBJ1-3, with TRBD1 matching 11 bases. V trimming: 2 bases; J trimming: 0 bases; junction bases outside the gene matches: 7. This CDR3 has 18 amino acids. Germline values: CDR1 SGHDT, CDR2 YYEEEE. In DNA form, the CDR3 reads TGTGCCAGCAGCTTATCCGGGACAGGGGGGTTCTCTGGAAACACCATATATTTT. This sequence encodes CASSLSGTGGFSGNTIYF.

The chain uses TRBV7-2 and TRBJ2-3; D is possibly TRBD1 (6 bases). CDR1 is SGHTA and CDR2 is FQGNSA in the germline V gene. V dropped 4 bases and J dropped 3 bases, with 11 bases sitting between them. The CDR3 totals 14 residues. Here the CDR3 DNA reads TGTGCCAGCAGCTCCCAGGGGTTGACAGATACGCAGTATTTT. Translating it yields CASSSQGLTDTQYF.

The chain joins TRBV11-3 to TRBJ1-2, with TRBD1 matching 8 bases. The CDR3 length is 15 residues. Germline lookup yields CDR1 SGHNT and CDR2 YENEEA. V gave up 2 bases and J gave up 5 bases; unmatched junction bases: 7. CDR3 amino acids: CASSLPRTGRYGYTF. The CDR3 DNA reads TGTGCCAGCAGCTTACCCCGGACAGGGAGATATGGCTACACCTTC.

The chain recombines TRBV14 with TRBJ2-7, with 9 bases identical to TRBD1. The V and J ends lost 4 bases and 2 bases, in that order; junction bases with no gene match: 3. There are 14 residues in the CDR3. CDR1 and CDR2 from the germline V gene are SGHDN and FVKESK. The CDR3 nucleotides are TGTGCCAGCAGCCGACAGGGGGGCCCCTACGAGCAGTACTTC. Its protein product is CASSRQGGPYEQYF.

V and J are TRBV7-3 and TRBJ2-5; no clear D gene. The V end lost 1 base, the J end lost 2 bases, and 5 bases lay between the germline ends. The CDR3 runs 13 residues. Germline-derived CDR1 and CDR2 are SGHTA and FQGTGA. The chain's CDR3 is CASSLSGQETQYF. CDR3 DNA: TGTGCCAGCAGCTTAAGCGGACAAGAGACCCAGTACTTC.

The rearrangement links TRBV7-6 to TRBJ2-5, with a possible D match to TRBD1 (5 bases). Germline CDR1 and CDR2: SGHVS and FNYEAQ. The CDR3 spans 15 residues. V was trimmed by 5 bases and J by 5 bases, leaving 18 bases between them. The DNA of the CDR3 is TGTGCCAGCAGCCCCATGTCCCTAGGGGTGGAGACCCAGTACTTC. It yields the protein CASSPMSLGVETQYF.

The CDR3 spells CASSPDRANEKLFF. For the CDR3, the DNA is TGTGCCAGCAGCCCGGACAGGGCTAATGAAAAACTGTTTTTT. V gene TRBV9 combines with J gene TRBJ1-4, with 8 bases lining up with TRBD1. CDR1 SGDLS and CDR2 YYNGEE come from the germline V gene. V lost 4 bases to trimming and J lost 3 bases; unmatched junction nucleotides: 2. CDR3 length: 14 amino acids.

V and J are TRBV9 and TRBJ2-7, with 10 nucleotides matching TRBD2. The V gene's germline CDR1 is SGDLS and CDR2 YYNGEE. Trimming took 0 bases from V and 4 from J; bases not matched to a gene: 7. There are 16 residues in the CDR3. The CDR3 reads CASSVGQRGGPYEQYF. DNA for the CDR3: TGTGCCAGCAGCGTAGGTCAGCGGGGGGGCCCGTACGAGCAGTACTTC. The whole variable domain, remainder taken from reference TRBV9 and TRBJ2-7, is DSGVTQTPKHLITATGQRVTLRCSPRSGDLSVYWYQQSLDQGLQFLIQYYNGEERAKGNILERFSAQQFPDLHSELNLSSLELGDSALYFCASSVGQRGGPYEQYFGPGTRLTVT.

This clone was seen only a few times. The genes are TRBV19 and TRBJ1-5; 7 bases line up with TRBD1. The CDR3 totals 15 residues. The junction had 7 bases not matched to a gene; V was cut back by 8 bases and J by 0 bases. The germline V gene has CDR1 LNHDA and CDR2 SQIVND (reference sequence). This CDR3 is CASGDSGYSNQPQHF. In DNA form, the CDR3 reads TGTGCCAGTGGGGACAGCGGCTATAGCAATCAGCCCCAGCATTTT.

V gene TRBV30 combines with J gene TRBJ1-1; D uncertain. V gave up 3 bases and J gave up 0 bases, with 8 bases separating them. The CDR3 runs to 13 residues. Per the germline V gene, CDR1 is GTSNPN and CDR2 is SVGIG (reference sequence). The CDR3 here is CAWSATMNTEAFF. DNA for the CDR3: TGTGCCTGGAGCGCCACAATGAACACTGAAGCTTTCTTT.

The chain carries TRBV7-3 and TRBJ2-2; 7 bases map to TRBD2. The CDR3 spans 15 residues. Trimming cost V 5 bases and J 4 bases; bases outside gene matches: 7. Germline CDR1 is SGHTA and CDR2 is FQGTGA. CDR3 DNA: TGTGCCAGCAGCCACCCCGGGACTACCACCGGGGAGCTGTTTTTT. It is translated as CASSHPGTTTGELFF.

This chain uses TRBV5-6 with TRBJ1-2; 11 positions match TRBD1. V lost 2 bases and J lost 6; bases outside the gene matches: 6. Germline V gene data show CDR1 as SGHDT and CDR2 as YYEEEE. The CDR3 runs 15 residues. CDR3 sequence: CASSFLRTGGNGYTF. The CDR3 DNA reads TGTGCCAGCAGCTTCCTCAGGACAGGGGGCAATGGCTACACCTTC.

The CDR3 bases are TGCGCCAGCGGGACAGGGGGGTTCAGAGATACGCAGTATTTT. Translation gives CASGTGGFRDTQYF. The chain has TRBV5-1 and TRBJ2-3; TRBD1 aligns across 11 bases. CDR1 SGHRS and CDR2 YFSETQ come from the germline V gene. The V and J ends lost 7 bases and 5 bases, in that order; junction bases with no gene match: 6. This CDR3 comprises 14 residues. Using reference TRBV5-1 and TRBJ2-3 for the parts outside the CDR3, the full variable domain is KAGVTQTPRYLIKTRGQQVTLSCSPISGHRSVSWYQQTPGQGLQFLFEYFSETQRNKGNFPGRFSGRQFSNSRSEMNVSTLELGDSALYLCASGTGGFRDTQYFGPGTRLTVL.

The chain recombines TRBV3-1 (or the pseudogene TRBV3-2) with TRBJ1-1; TRBD1 agrees at 8 bases. CDR1 and CDR2 (germline): LGHDT, YNNKEL (reference sequence). The CDR3 consists of 16 residues. Trimming took 0 bases from V and 5 from J; bases not matched to a gene: 8. CDR3 in DNA: TGTGCCAGCAGCCAAGAATTATTAGGACAGGGAACTGAAGCTTTCTTT. It encodes CASSQELLGQGTEAFF.

This chain uses TRBV2 with TRBJ2-5; 9 bases agree with TRBD2. The CDR3 length is 15 residues. In germline, CDR1 is SNHLY, CDR2 FYNNEI. V gave up 9 bases and J gave up 4 bases; unmatched junction bases: 12. The CDR3 coding sequence is TGTGCCAGTCGGAGGGAGCGGGGGGAAGGAGAGACCCAGTACTTC. Translation: CASRRERGEGETQYF.

CDR3 sequence reads: CASSMGSPLHF. The CDR3 nucleotides read TGTGCCAGTAGTATGGGCTCACCCCTCCACTTT. This sequence joins TRBV19 and TRBJ1-6; D is undetermined. The ends were cut back, 3 bases at V and 10 bases at J, with 4 bases in the middle. This CDR3 spans 11 amino acids. Looked up from germline, CDR1 is LNHDA and CDR2 is SQIVND (reference sequence).

This clone was counted once. The rearrangement links TRBV3-1 (or the pseudogene TRBV3-2) to TRBJ2-7, with D tentatively TRBD2 (5 bases). Germline CDR1 and CDR2: LGHDT and YNNKEL (reference sequence). V lost 1 base and J lost 0, with 10 bases in between. The CDR3 totals 15 residues. The CDR3 protein is CASSQALASSYEQYF. CDR3 in DNA: TGTGCCAGCAGCCAAGCCCTAGCTAGCTCCTACGAGCAGTACTTC.